These T cell receptor beta chains were read from a single sample in a study of PD-1 blockade in classical Hodgkin lymphoma. The data were produced by immunoSEQ multiplex PCR, yet TCRdb's version contains in-frame clones alone and is incomplete. The sample yields about 27,000 clones, around 73% seen once. This material consisted of peripheral blood mononuclear cells (PBMCs), taken before the second cycle of nivolumab. The origin of the receptors is a human donor with classical Hodgkin lymphoma. CDR3s include the opening cysteine and the closing phenylalanine or tryptophan. D genes are given only for firm matches. For some rows the clone size is stated as once, few or many, or as a class when expanded; others skip it.

D gene: .; J gene: TRBJ1-1; V gene: TRBV5-4; clone size: .; CDR3 DNA: TGTGCCAGCAGCTTGCCGTTTCCGCTCGGAGGGGACACTGAAGCTTTCTTT; CDR3 protein: CASSLPFPLGGDTEAFF
D gene: .; J gene: TRBJ2-1; V gene: TRBV21-1; clone size: .; CDR3 DNA: TGTGCCAGCAGCACCCGACCGCGGACCCCACCCAATGAGCAGTTCTTC; CDR3 protein: CASSTRPRTPPNEQFF
D gene: .; J gene: TRBJ1-6; V gene: TRBV7-3; clone size: .; CDR3 DNA: TGTGCCAGCAGCCCCGCCGGGGGTTATAATTCACCCCTCCACTTT; CDR3 protein: CASSPAGGYNSPLHF
D gene: .; J gene: TRBJ1-2; V gene: TRBV30; clone size: .; CDR3 DNA: TGTGCCTGGAGTGTAGCAGGGCTCTATGGCTACACCTTC; CDR3 protein: CAWSVAGLYGYTF
D gene: .; J gene: TRBJ1-2; V gene: TRBV7-6; clone size: once; CDR3 DNA: TGTGCCAGCAGCCGAGGGCCCGGACTCGGGGGCTACACCTTC; CDR3 protein: CASSRGPGLGGYTF
D gene: .; J gene: TRBJ1-2; V gene: TRBV20-1; clone size: few; CDR3 DNA: TGCAGTGCTAGGTTGGGGGGCGGCTACACCTTC; CDR3 protein: CSARLGGGYTF
D gene: TRBD1; J gene: TRBJ1-6; V gene: TRBV2; clone size: .; CDR3 DNA: TGTGCCAGCAGTGAGGGACAGGGAAATTCACCCCTCCACTTT; CDR3 protein: CASSEGQGNSPLHF
D gene: .; J gene: TRBJ2-5; V gene: TRBV5-1; clone size: .; CDR3 DNA: TGCGCCAGCAGGACGGGACTGCCACAAGAGACCCAGTACTTC; CDR3 protein: CASRTGLPQETQYF
D gene: .; J gene: TRBJ1-5; V gene: TRBV11-2; clone size: .; CDR3 DNA: TGTGCCAGCAGCTTACGGGTCAATCAGCCCCAGCATTTT; CDR3 protein: CASSLRVNQPQHF
D gene: .; J gene: TRBJ1-1; V gene: TRBV28; clone size: .; CDR3 DNA: TGTGCCAGCAGTGAGACAGGTAGTTTGGACACTGAAGCTTTCTTT; CDR3 protein: CASSETGSLDTEAFF
D gene: .; J gene: TRBJ1-3; V gene: TRBV2; clone size: .; CDR3 DNA: TGTGCCAGCAGTGAAACAGGGCCGAACACCATATATTTT; CDR3 protein: CASSETGPNTIYF
D gene: .; J gene: TRBJ1-1; V gene: TRBV29-1; clone size: few; CDR3 DNA: TGCAGCGGGGGAAAACAGGCGAACACTGAAGCTTTCTTT; CDR3 protein: CSGGKQANTEAFF
D gene: .; J gene: TRBJ2-7; V gene: TRBV2; clone size: .; CDR3 DNA: TGTGCCAGCAGTGATCCGGTTGGACCCTACGAGCAGTACTTC; CDR3 protein: CASSDPVGPYEQYF
D gene: .; J gene: TRBJ1-4; V gene: TRBV10-3; clone size: once; CDR3 DNA: TGTGCCATCAGTCCGGAAGGGGTAAAACTGTTTTTT; CDR3 protein: CAISPEGVKLFF
D gene: .; J gene: TRBJ2-7; V gene: TRBV9; clone size: .; CDR3 DNA: TGTGCCAAAGCAGTGAATGGGTACGAGCAGTACTTC; CDR3 protein: CAKAVNGYEQYF
D gene: .; J gene: TRBJ1-1; V gene: TRBV7-8; clone size: medium-sized; CDR3 DNA: TGTGCCAGCAGCTTACTAGGAGCGAACACTGAAGCTTTCTTT; CDR3 protein: CASSLLGANTEAFF
D gene: .; J gene: TRBJ2-7; V gene: TRBV20-1; clone size: .; CDR3 DNA: TGCAGTGCTCGACGAGGTGGGGCACAGTACTTC; CDR3 protein: CSARRGGAQYF
D gene: .; J gene: TRBJ2-3; V gene: TRBV10-3; clone size: .; CDR3 DNA: TGTGCCATCAGTGTAGGGAGCACAGATACGCAGTATTTT; CDR3 protein: CAISVGSTDTQYF
D gene: TRBD1; J gene: TRBJ2-7; V gene: TRBV5-5; clone size: .; CDR3 DNA: TGTGCCAGCAGCCTAGGACAGGGATCCGGAATCTACGAGCAGTACTTC; CDR3 protein: CASSLGQGSGIYEQYF
D gene: .; J gene: TRBJ1-5; V gene: TRBV6-4; clone size: medium-sized; CDR3 DNA: TGTGCCAGCAGTGACGAATCTGGACGGAACAATCAGCCCCAGCATTTT; CDR3 protein: CASSDESGRNNQPQHF
D gene: TRBD1; J gene: TRBJ1-2; V gene: TRBV7-9; clone size: .; CDR3 DNA: TGTGCCAGCAGCTTACAGGGGGCGTTTGGCTACACCTTC; CDR3 protein: CASSLQGAFGYTF
D gene: .; J gene: TRBJ1-1; V gene: TRBV30; clone size: few; CDR3 DNA: TGTGCCTGGAGTCGGACGGTGAACACTGAAGCTTTCTTT; CDR3 protein: CAWSRTVNTEAFF
D gene: TRBD1; J gene: TRBJ2-7; V gene: TRBV30; clone size: once; CDR3 DNA: TGTGCCTGGAGTGGGACAGGGACCTACGAGCAGTACTTC; CDR3 protein: CAWSGTGTYEQYF
D gene: .; J gene: TRBJ1-3; V gene: TRBV11-3; clone size: .; CDR3 DNA: TGTGCCAGCAGAACCGGGTCTTCTGGAAACACCATATATTTT; CDR3 protein: CASRTGSSGNTIYF
D gene: TRBD1; J gene: TRBJ2-2; V gene: TRBV7-8; clone size: .; CDR3 DNA: TGTGCCAGCTCCTGGACAGGGGGACACCCGAACACCGGGGAGCTGTTTTTT; CDR3 protein: CASSWTGGHPNTGELFF
D gene: .; J gene: TRBJ1-2; V gene: TRBV9; clone size: .; CDR3 DNA: TGTGCCAGCAGCGACCGAGGGGGTTATAACTATGGCTACACCTTC; CDR3 protein: CASSDRGGYNYGYTF
D gene: .; J gene: TRBJ1-2; V gene: TRBV7-2; clone size: .; CDR3 DNA: TGTGCCAGCAGTATGTTGGGGGGCGGCTACACCTTC; CDR3 protein: CASSMLGGGYTF
D gene: .; J gene: TRBJ2-5; V gene: TRBV7-9; clone size: .; CDR3 DNA: TGTGCCAGCAGCTTAGACGAGGGGACCCAGTACTTC; CDR3 protein: CASSLDEGTQYF
D gene: TRBD1; J gene: TRBJ2-3; V gene: TRBV5-6; clone size: .; CDR3 DNA: TGTGCCAGCAGCCAGGACAGGGGTAGACGCACAGATACGCAGTATTTT; CDR3 protein: CASSQDRGRRTDTQYF
D gene: .; J gene: TRBJ1-2; V gene: TRBV6-1; clone size: .; CDR3 DNA: TGTGCCAGCAGTGATGGGGCGGGGCAGTTGCTCTATGGCTACACCTTC; CDR3 protein: CASSDGAGQLLYGYTF
D gene: TRBD1; J gene: TRBJ2-2; V gene: TRBV6-1; clone size: once; CDR3 DNA: TGTGCCAGCAGGAATGGACAGGGATCGGCCGGGGAGCTGTTTTTT; CDR3 protein: CASRNGQGSAGELFF
D gene: TRBD1; J gene: TRBJ1-2; V gene: TRBV15; clone size: few; CDR3 DNA: TGTGCCACCAGCTCTGCGACAGGGGCTTCGGGCGGCTACACCTTC; CDR3 protein: CATSSATGASGGYTF
D gene: .; J gene: TRBJ1-4; V gene: TRBV6-8; clone size: .; CDR3 DNA: TGTGCCAGGACTCGGGGGGGGCATCTTGAAAAACTGTTTTTT; CDR3 protein: CARTRGGHLEKLFF
D gene: .; J gene: TRBJ2-1; V gene: TRBV15; clone size: .; CDR3 DNA: TGTGCCACCAGCAGAGATCCAGGGAGTTTCTGGAATGAGCAGTTCTTC; CDR3 protein: CATSRDPGSFWNEQFF
D gene: .; J gene: TRBJ1-3; V gene: TRBV20-1; clone size: .; CDR3 DNA: TGCAGTGCTAGAGTCCGAAACACCATATATTTT; CDR3 protein: CSARVRNTIYF
D gene: .; J gene: TRBJ2-3; V gene: TRBV4-3; clone size: few; CDR3 DNA: TGCGCCAGCAGCTTACAGACTACGACAGATACTAGCACAGATACGCAGTATTTT; CDR3 protein: CASSLQTTTDTSTDTQYF
D gene: .; J gene: TRBJ2-2; V gene: TRBV27; clone size: .; CDR3 DNA: TGTGCCAGCAGTTTGCGGGGGAACACCGGGGAGCTGTTTTTT; CDR3 protein: CASSLRGNTGELFF
D gene: .; J gene: TRBJ1-5; V gene: TRBV4-3; clone size: few; CDR3 DNA: TGCGCCAGCAGCCATGATCAGGGGACGCGTTATCAGCCCCAGCATTTT; CDR3 protein: CASSHDQGTRYQPQHF
D gene: .; J gene: TRBJ1-1; V gene: TRBV9; clone size: .; CDR3 DNA: TGTGCCAGCAGCCCTCAGAACACTGAAGCTTTCTTT; CDR3 protein: CASSPQNTEAFF
D gene: .; J gene: TRBJ2-5; V gene: TRBV2; clone size: .; CDR3 DNA: TGTGCCAGCTCTTATAGTCAAGAGACCCAGTACTTC; CDR3 protein: CASSYSQETQYF
D gene: .; J gene: TRBJ1-1; V gene: TRBV19; clone size: .; CDR3 DNA: TGTGCCAGTATCCAGGGGCGGACTGAAGCTTTCTTT; CDR3 protein: CASIQGRTEAFF
D gene: .; J gene: TRBJ1-6; V gene: TRBV19; clone size: .; CDR3 DNA: TGTGCCAGTAGTATAGGAAGAGCAGGGGATAATTCACCCCTCCACTTT; CDR3 protein: CASSIGRAGDNSPLHF
D gene: TRBD1; J gene: TRBJ2-5; V gene: TRBV6-6; clone size: .; CDR3 DNA: TGTGCCAGCAGTTACCCGGGACAGCAAGAGACCCAGTACTTC; CDR3 protein: CASSYPGQQETQYF
D gene: .; J gene: TRBJ1-5; V gene: TRBV28; clone size: .; CDR3 DNA: TGTGCCAGCAGTATTACGTGGACATTCTCAACGCCCCAGCATTTT; CDR3 protein: CASSITWTFSTPQHF
D gene: TRBD2; J gene: TRBJ2-1; V gene: TRBV30; clone size: .; CDR3 DNA: TGTGCCTGGAGCCCCAGCGGGAAGTCCTACAATGAGCAGTTCTTC; CDR3 protein: CAWSPSGKSYNEQFF
D gene: TRBD1; J gene: TRBJ2-7; V gene: TRBV30; clone size: .; CDR3 DNA: TGTGCCTGGAGTGTGGGGACAGGAGCTGCCTACGAGCAGTACTTC; CDR3 protein: CAWSVGTGAAYEQYF
D gene: .; J gene: TRBJ2-7; V gene: TRBV11-3; clone size: .; CDR3 DNA: TGTGCCAGCAGCTATGGGACCTCCTACGAGCAGTACTTC; CDR3 protein: CASSYGTSYEQYF
D gene: .; J gene: TRBJ1-5; V gene: TRBV2; clone size: .; CDR3 DNA: TGTGCCAGCGGCCGGGACAATAGCAATCAGCCCCAGCATTTT; CDR3 protein: CASGRDNSNQPQHF
D gene: .; J gene: TRBJ2-6; V gene: TRBV10-1; clone size: .; CDR3 DNA: TGCGCCAGCGTGTCCTTCCTCAGGAGGGTAGGCCTTTCCTCTGGGGCCAACGTCCTGACTTTC; CDR3 protein: CASVSFLRRVGLSSGANVLTF